The 10 T cell receptor beta chains below come from one sample, sequenced in a study of blood T cell repertoires in COVID-19. Method: immunoSEQ multiplex PCR; TCRdb's copy keeps in-frame clones and lacks some. The sample includes 250,000 to 350,000 clones, over 75% seen only once; the top ten take roughly 7.1%. The specimen sequenced was peripheral blood. These receptor sequences come from a woman between 45 and 60 years old who had recovered from COVID-19.

The genes are TRBV19 and TRBJ2-5, with TRBD1 matching 8 bases. Trimming at V came to 5 bases and at J to 4 bases, leaving 6 bases not matched to a gene. The germline V gene has CDR1 LNHDA and CDR2 SQIVND (reference sequence). This CDR3 has 14 residues. The CDR3 sequence is CASSPRTGSETQYF. CDR3 sequence (DNA): TGTGCCAGTAGTCCTCGGACAGGGTCAGAGACCCAGTACTTC.

The rearrangement links TRBV7-8 to TRBJ1-1, with 8 bases matching TRBD1. Germline CDR1 is SGHVS and CDR2 is FQNEAQ. This CDR3 region has 15 residues. The J segment lost 4 bases and the V segment lost 4 bases, leaving 8 bases of the junction unmatched. The CDR3 is CASSSRTGISTEAFF. The CDR3 nucleotides read TGTGCCAGCAGCTCCCGGACAGGGATAAGCACTGAAGCTTTCTTT.

The V and J genes are TRBV19 and TRBJ2-2; 13 bases agree with TRBD2. The junction had 6 bases not matched to a gene; V was cut back by 1 base and J by 7 bases. The CDR3 runs 17 residues. Germline V gene lookup returns CDR1 LNHDA and CDR2 SQIVND (reference sequence). The CDR3 loop is CASSIVRLAGGFGELFF. CDR3 coding DNA: TGTGCCAGTAGTATAGTCAGACTAGCGGGAGGTTTCGGGGAGCTGTTTTTT.

The chain couples TRBV28 to TRBJ2-7, with TRBD1 matching 8 bases. Trimming cost V 6 bases and J 6 bases; bases outside gene matches: 13. Germline loops: CDR1 MDHEN, CDR2 SYDVKM. The CDR3 is 15 amino acids. CDR3 amino acids: CASRPTTGEAGEQYF. CDR3 bases: TGTGCCAGCAGGCCTACGACAGGGGAGGCGGGCGAGCAGTACTTC.

This chain joins TRBV10-3 and TRBJ1-3; D gene unclear. Deletions cut 4 bases from V and 8 bases from J, with 9 bases between. The CDR3 runs to 12 residues. From germline, CDR1 is ENHRY and CDR2 SYGVKD. CDR3 loop: CAISVSGDTIYF. CDR3 nucleotide sequence: TGTGCCATCAGTGTCTCGGGAGACACCATATATTTT.

The chain recombines TRBV6-5 with TRBJ1-5; D not resolved. Deletions cut 0 bases from V and 8 bases from J, with 11 bases between. Germline values: CDR1 MNHEY, CDR2 SVGAGI. The CDR3 spans 14 residues. The chain's CDR3 is CASSYSRWSKPQHF. The CDR3 region has the DNA TGTGCCAGCAGTTACTCGAGGTGGTCGAAGCCCCAGCATTTT.

The V call is TRBV19, the J call TRBJ2-6, with 12 bases lining up with TRBD2. CDR3 size: 19 residues. CDR1 and CDR2 (germline): LNHDA, SQIVND (reference sequence). The trim removed 2 bases at V and 3 bases at J, leaving 8 bases unmatched. CDR3 in DNA: TGTGCCAGTAGTATACCCCGGCTAGCGGGGGGGTATGGGGCCAACGTCCTGACTTTC. It translates to CASSIPRLAGGYGANVLTF.

The chain uses TRBV4-1 and TRBJ1-1; D ambiguous. The CDR3 is made up of 15 amino acids. V lost 3 bases to trimming and J lost 1 base, with 12 bases between them. Germline values: CDR1 MGHRA, CDR2 YSYEKL. Here the CDR3 reads CASSHYGRSNTEAFF. Here the CDR3 DNA reads TGCGCCAGCAGCCATTACGGCAGGTCGAACACTGAAGCTTTCTTT.

The chain carries TRBV27 and TRBJ1-5; 8 nucleotides match TRBD1. This CDR3 region has 16 residues. Trimming cost V 4 bases and J 6 bases; bases outside gene matches: 11. In germline, CDR1 is MNHEY, CDR2 SMNVEV (reference sequence). CDR3 residues: CASSYIYRGAGQPQHF. CDR3 nucleotides: TGTGCCAGCAGTTACATTTACAGGGGGGCGGGTCAGCCCCAGCATTTT.

The chain combines TRBV24-1 with TRBJ2-3; 7 bases align to TRBD1. Germline CDR1 is KGHDR and CDR2 is SFDVKD. The CDR3 has 15 residues. Trimming at V came to 1 base and at J to 6 bases, leaving 6 bases not matched to a gene. The CDR3 DNA reads as TGTGCCACCAGTGATTTTGGGCAGGGGGAGGATACGCAGTATTTT. Amino acid sequence: CATSDFGQGEDTQYF.